Listed below are T cell receptor beta chains from one sample, sequenced in a study of shared clonotypes between healthy human individuals. Clones were read by immunoSEQ multiplex PCR, and TCRdb kept only the in-frame ones, dropping some. The data contain 550,000 to 850,000 clones, less than 85% of them singletons. Sequencing used memory CD4+ T cells sorted from blood. The source is a woman under 40 in good health. CDR3s include the opening cysteine and the closing phenylalanine or tryptophan. Fields, in order: CDR3 protein, CDR3 DNA, clone size, V gene, J gene, D gene. A D gene is named only where the DNA matches it firmly. Not every row has a clone size; where given, it reads once, few, many or a size class.

CASTGGQGRRNYGYTF,TGTGCCAGTACCGGGGGACAGGGACGCCGTAACTATGGCTACACCTTC,-,TRBV19,TRBJ1-2,TRBD1
CASSFYGAGELFF,TGTGCCAGCAGCTTTTACGGGGCCGGGGAGCTGTTTTTT,-,TRBV7-9,TRBJ2-2,-
CASSPQLNQETQYF,TGTGCCAGCTCACCTCAGTTGAACCAAGAGACCCAGTACTTC,-,TRBV18,TRBJ2-5,-
CASQGSRGASGANVLTF,TGTGCCAGCCAAGGGAGTCGGGGGGCATCTGGGGCCAACGTCCTGACTTTC,-,TRBV28,TRBJ2-6,-
CASSGIGLAGIVGANVLTF,TGTGCCAGCAGTGGAATAGGCCTAGCGGGGATAGTTGGGGCCAACGTCCTGACTTTC,-,TRBV6-1,TRBJ2-6,TRBD2
CARSRPPPGLGNYEQYF,TGTGCCAGAAGCCGACCCCCTCCGGGACTAGGTAACTACGAGCAGTACTTC,-,TRBV5-3,TRBJ2-7,TRBD2
CASRGQFSYNEQFF,TGTGCCAGCAGGGGACAGTTCTCCTACAATGAGCAGTTCTTC,-,TRBV27,TRBJ2-1,TRBD1
CASSFAPTGNREQFF,TGCGCCAGCAGCTTCGCCCCTACAGGGAATAGGGAGCAGTTCTTC,-,TRBV5-1,TRBJ2-1,-
CATSRAVGTSGNNPYEQYF,TGTGCCACCAGCAGAGCGGTTGGTACTAGCGGAAATAATCCCTACGAGCAGTACTTC,once,TRBV15,TRBJ2-7,TRBD2
CASSLVGATEAFF,TGTGCCAGCAGCTTAGTAGGGGCGACTGAAGCTTTCTTT,-,TRBV7-2,TRBJ1-1,-
CASSGTSGSTAYEQYF,TGTGCCAGCAGTGGGACTAGCGGTTCCACCGCCTACGAGCAGTACTTC,-,TRBV25-1,TRBJ2-7,TRBD2
CASSPGTSGTYEQYF,TGTGCCAGCAGTCCAGGGACTAGCGGAACATACGAGCAGTACTTC,-,TRBV28,TRBJ2-7,TRBD2
CASSSRSSVAWPQHF,TGTGCCAGCAGTTCCAGGTCCTCAGTAGCTTGGCCCCAGCATTTT,-,TRBV28,TRBJ1-5,-
CASRTTGADTQYF,TGTGCCAGCAGAACGACAGGGGCAGATACGCAGTATTTT,-,TRBV11-2,TRBJ2-3,TRBD1
CASSLQKTNEKLFF,TGTGCCAGCAGCCTCCAAAAAACTAATGAAAAACTGTTTTTT,once,TRBV6-5,TRBJ1-4,-